This T cell receptor beta chain stems from a study of radiation and T cells in renal cell carcinoma. Time point: blood 4 weeks post-SBRT, at nephrectomy. Indicated treatment: 15 Gy SBRT to primary tumor, nephrectomy 4 weeks later. This table comes from immunoSEQ multiplex PCR, and its TCRdb copy is limited to in-frame clones, with some not included. The sample has roughly 45,000 clones; 82% are singletons. The V gene's germline CDR1 is SNHLY and CDR2 FYNNEI. V gave up 6 bases and J gave up 4 bases; unmatched junction bases: 10. CDR3 length: 16 amino acids. Here the sequenced sample was blood, taken from a patient whose treatment included radiotherapy and nephrectomy. V usage is TRBV2 and J usage is TRBJ2-1, with 9 bases that match TRBD2. The receptor was isolated from a woman aged 70 to 79 with renal cell carcinoma. The CDR3 coding sequence is TGTGCCAGCAGCCGATCCGGCGGGAGGGATTACAATGAGCAGTTCTTC. It specifies CASSRSGGRDYNEQFF. Supplemented by reference TRBV2 and TRBJ2-1, the full variable domain reads EPEVTQTPSHQVTQMGQEVILRCVPISNHLYFYWYRQILGQKVEFLVSFYNNEISEKSEIFDDQFSVERPDGSNFTLKIRSTKLEDSAMYFCASSRSGGRDYNEQFFGPGTRLTVL.